This TCR beta chain was recorded in a study of response to subunit inactivated influenza vaccine. Regarding the study as a whole: The study's authors posited that every seasonal influenza vaccination enlists few new T cells.

As for this clonotype: Its antigen is unknown.

Germline assignment: CDR1 MGHRA and CDR2 YSYEKL. This CDR3 has 15 amino acids. V lost 0 bases, J lost 9 bases, and 15 bases lay in between. One entry per CDR3 protein, called by TCRdb with MiXCR from the RT-PCR reads. The table lists hundreds of thousands of distinct CDR3 sequences, roughly 12% of them singletons. The chain combines TRBV4-1 with TRBJ1-5; D gene uncertain. The input for sequencing was PBMCs from blood, taken on the day of vaccination. The source of this sequence is a man aged 50 or older who received an inactivated influenza vaccine. The CDR3 protein is CASSQDPGGVRPQHF. In nucleotides, the CDR3 is TGCGCCAGCAGCCAAGATCCGGGCGGAGTAAGGCCCCAGCATTTT.